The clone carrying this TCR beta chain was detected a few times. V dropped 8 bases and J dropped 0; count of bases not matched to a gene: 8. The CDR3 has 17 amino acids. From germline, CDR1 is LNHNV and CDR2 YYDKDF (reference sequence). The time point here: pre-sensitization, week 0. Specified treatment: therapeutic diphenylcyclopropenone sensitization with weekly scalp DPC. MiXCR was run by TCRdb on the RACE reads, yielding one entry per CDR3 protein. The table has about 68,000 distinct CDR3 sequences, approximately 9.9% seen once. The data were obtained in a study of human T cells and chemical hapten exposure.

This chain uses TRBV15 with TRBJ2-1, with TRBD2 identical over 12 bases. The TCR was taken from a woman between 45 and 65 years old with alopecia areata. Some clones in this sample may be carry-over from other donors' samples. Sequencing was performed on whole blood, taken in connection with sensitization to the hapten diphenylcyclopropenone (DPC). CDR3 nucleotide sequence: TGTGCCACCGTCGGACTAGCGGGGAAAAGCTCCTACAATGAGCAGTTCTTC. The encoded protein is CATVGLAGKSSYNEQFF.